The 27 T cell receptor beta chains below come from one sample, sequenced in a study of CD8 T cells in Susac syndrome. RNA, at roughly 0.5 to 1 ug, was reverse transcribed with random hexamers. From the immunoSEQ multiplex PCR reads, TCRdb called clonotypes with MiXCR, one entry per CDR3 protein. Of 150,000 or so distinct CDR3 sequences in the sample, 95% to 97% were seen once. The source material was CD4+ T cells from PBMCs. The receptor source for this set is a human donor with Susac syndrome.

The J gene is TRBJ2-6, the V gene TRBV30; D ambiguous. This CDR3 has 14 residues. V was pared by 3 bases and J by 3 bases, with 9 bases between. CDR1 GTSNPN and CDR2 SVGIG come from the germline V gene (reference sequence). This chain's CDR3 is CAWSPTGGANVLTF. CDR3 coding DNA: TGTGCCTGGAGCCCGACTGGTGGGGCCAACGTCCTGACTTTC.

This chain connects TRBV24-1 to TRBJ2-1; D gene uncertain. Germline V gene data show CDR1 as KGHDR and CDR2 as SFDVKD. The V and J ends lost 2 bases and 6 bases respectively, with 10 bases between them. CDR3 size: 14 residues. CDR3 loop: CATSDSSFSNEQFF. Here the CDR3 DNA reads TGTGCCACCAGTGATTCCTCTTTTAGCAATGAGCAGTTCTTC.

This clonotype has only a few counts. J is TRBJ2-5 and V is TRBV19; D possibly corresponds to TRBD1 (5 bases). Per the germline V gene, CDR1 is LNHDA and CDR2 is SQIVND (reference sequence). This CDR3 is built from 13 residues. V shed 2 bases and J shed 2 bases, with 6 bases lying between them. The chain's CDR3 is CASSIQGQETQYF. In DNA form, the CDR3 reads TGTGCCAGTAGTATACAGGGACAAGAGACCCAGTACTTC.

The V gene is TRBV9, the J gene TRBJ1-1; D gene ambiguous. Germline values: CDR1 SGDLS, CDR2 YYNGEE. The CDR3 contains 13 residues. V lost 0 bases and J 4 bases, leaving 7 bases between the germline ends. The CDR3 DNA is TGTGCCAGCAGCGTAGGGCGGATCACTGAAGCTTTCTTT. It specifies CASSVGRITEAFF.

This chain connects TRBV5-1 to TRBJ1-5; D might be TRBD1 (6 bases). The CDR3 has 15 residues. The ends were cut back, 4 bases at V and 7 bases at J, with 18 bases in the middle. Germline V gene sequence: CDR1 SGHRS, CDR2 YFSETQ. Here the CDR3 DNA reads TGCGCCAGCAGCACGACAGGAGATCCTCAACAGCCCCAGCATTTT. Translated, it gives CASSTTGDPQQPQHF.

The chain employs TRBV10-3 and TRBJ2-3; 7 nucleotides line up with TRBD2. Per the germline V gene, CDR1 is ENHRY and CDR2 is SYGVKD. V shed 6 bases, J shed 2 bases, and the junction held 2 bases outside the gene matches. The CDR3 covers 13 residues. CDR3 loop: CAISGGTTDTQYF. The CDR3, as DNA: TGTGCCATCAGCGGGGGGACCACAGATACGCAGTATTTT.

This clonotype has only one observation. This sequence joins TRBV28 and TRBJ2-5; possible D gene TRBD1, 5 bases. The CDR3 is 14 amino acids. The V end lost 2 bases, the J end lost 5 bases, and 12 bases lay between the germline ends. Germline loops: CDR1 MDHEN, CDR2 SYDVKM. Here the CDR3 reads CASSLMARGETQYF. In DNA, the CDR3 is TGTGCCAGCAGTTTAATGGCTAGGGGTGAGACCCAGTACTTC.

In this sample, this clonotype turned up once. The rearrangement joins TRBV25-1 to TRBJ1-1; no firm D call. Per the germline V gene, CDR1 is MGHDK and CDR2 is SYGVNS. The CDR3 is made up of 13 amino acids. Between the trimmed V and J ends, which lost 4 bases and 2 bases, there was a span of 8 bases. The CDR3 protein is CASSGVGNTEAFF. The CDR3 DNA is TGTGCCAGCAGTGGAGTGGGCAACACTGAAGCTTTCTTT. The variable domain in full, completed from reference TRBV25-1 and TRBJ1-1, reads EADIYQTPRYLVIGTGKKITLECSQTMGHDKMYWYQQDPGMELHLIHYSYGVNSTEKGDLSSESTVSRIRTEHFPLTLESARPSHTSQYLCASSGVGNTEAFFGQGTRLTVV.

The chain links TRBV29-1 to TRBJ1-1; D call uncertain. The CDR3 has 10 residues. V lost 7 bases and J 5 bases, leaving 8 bases between the germline ends. Germline CDR1 SQVTM, CDR2 ANQGSEA. CDR3 region: CSAGWTEAFF. The CDR3 nucleotides read TGCAGCGCTGGTTGGACTGAAGCTTTCTTT.

The V call is TRBV4-3, the J call TRBJ1-4, with 11 bases lining up with TRBD1. The CDR3 spans 16 residues. CDR1 and CDR2 (germline): LGHNA, YSLEER. Trimming at V came to 4 bases and at J to 10 bases, leaving 11 bases not matched to a gene. CDR3 residues: CASSRQRGTGGGKLFF. As DNA, the CDR3 is TGCGCCAGCAGCCGACAAAGAGGGACAGGGGGAGGAAAACTGTTTTTT.

This chain connects TRBV6-6 to TRBJ2-3; 9 bases line up with TRBD2. This CDR3 has 14 amino acids. After removal of 8 bases from V and 4 bases from J, the junction contained 7 bases not matched to a gene. Germline CDR1 reads MNHNY; CDR2 reads SVGAGI (reference sequence). The DNA of the CDR3 is TGTGCCAGCGAGACTAGCGGCCGCCCAGATACGCAGTATTTT. Translation gives CASETSGRPDTQYF.

The CDR3 protein is CASSPQGGKNIQYF. CDR3 nucleotide sequence: TGTGCCAGCTCACCGCAGGGGGGCAAAAACATTCAGTACTTC. This chain joins TRBV18 and TRBJ2-4, with D perhaps TRBD1 (7 bases). V was pared by 3 bases and J by 3 bases, with 9 bases between. Germline V gene lookup returns CDR1 KGHSH and CDR2 LQKENI. The CDR3 has 14 residues.

The J gene is TRBJ1-2, the V gene TRBV9; 7 bases match TRBD1. After removal of 3 bases from V and 8 bases from J, the junction contained 13 bases not matched to a gene. CDR3 length: 15 residues. Germline lookup yields CDR1 SGDLS and CDR2 YYNGEE. CDR3 DNA: TGTGCCAGCAGCGCCTTGACAGGGAAGACCTTGGGCTACACCTTC. This codes for CASSALTGKTLGYTF.

V usage is TRBV6-2 or TRBV6-3 and J usage is TRBJ1-2, with a weak D call TRBD1 (5 bases). The V and J ends lost 2 bases and 5 bases respectively, with 9 bases between them. Germline loops: CDR1 MNHEY, CDR2 SVGEGT. The CDR3 length is 13 residues. CDR3 in amino acids: CASSYDSVYGYTF. In nucleotides, the CDR3 is TGTGCCAGCAGTTACGACAGTGTTTATGGCTACACCTTC.

The chain is built from TRBV6-5 and TRBJ1-2; 7 positions match TRBD1. Germline-derived CDR1 and CDR2 are MNHEY and SVGAGI. Unmatched junction bases numbered 13, after V lost 6 bases and J lost 6 bases. This CDR3 region has 15 residues. For the CDR3, the DNA is TGTGCCAGCAGGCGGACAGGTCTTGGGGAGGATGGCTACACCTTC. Amino acid sequence: CASRRTGLGEDGYTF.

The chain has TRBV30 and TRBJ2-7, with a possible D match to TRBD1 (7 bases). Trimming took 2 bases from V and 2 from J, leaving 13 bases between them. The V gene's germline CDR1 is GTSNPN and CDR2 SVGIG (reference sequence). The CDR3 covers 14 residues. CDR3 region: CAWSRTGLTYEQYF. The CDR3 DNA reads TGTGCCTGGAGTAGGACAGGACTAACCTACGAGCAGTACTTC. The full variable domain, in which reference TRBV30 and TRBJ2-7 provide the parts outside the CDR3, is SQTIHQWPATLVQPVGSPLSLECTVEGTSNPNLYWYRQAAGRGLQLLFYSVGIGQISSEVPQNLSASRPQDRQFILSSKKLLLSDSGFYLCAWSRTGLTYEQYFGPGTRLTVT.

The rearrangement links TRBV29-1 to TRBJ1-1; D is possibly TRBD1 (5 bases). The CDR3 extends over 15 amino acids. The germline V gene has CDR1 SQVTM and CDR2 ANQGSEA. V was clipped by 7 bases and J by 1 base, with 19 bases between them. Here the CDR3 reads CSAGAGPFANTEAFF. CDR3 coding DNA: TGCAGCGCCGGGGCGGGTCCATTCGCGAACACTGAAGCTTTCTTT.

The rearrangement joins TRBV28 to TRBJ2-7; 7 nucleotides agree with TRBD1. Trimming took 3 bases from V and 3 from J; bases not matched to a gene: 8. The CDR3 is made up of 15 amino acids. Germline loops: CDR1 MDHEN, CDR2 SYDVKM. In nucleotides, the CDR3 is TGTGCCAGCAGTTTGGGGACAGAAGTCGGCTACGAGCAGTACTTC. The encoded protein is CASSLGTEVGYEQYF.

The chain joins TRBV3-1 to TRBJ1-5; D unresolved. Germline V lookup: CDR1 LGHDT, CDR2 YNNKEL (reference sequence). Trimming pared 2 bases from V and 1 base from J, leaving 12 bases between. This CDR3 is built from 16 residues. The CDR3 DNA follows: TGTGCCAGCAGCCAATCCGGCTCAAGGAGCAATCAGCCCCAGCATTTT. It encodes CASSQSGSRSNQPQHF.

The chain recombines TRBV6-2 or TRBV6-3 with TRBJ2-3; maybe TRBD2 (6 bases). Germline-derived CDR1 and CDR2 are MNHEY and SVGEGT. The CDR3 extends over 13 amino acids. V lost 2 bases and J lost 6, with 9 bases in between. DNA of the CDR3: TGTGCCAGCAGTTACACGCGGGGCGATACGCAGTATTTT. Translation gives CASSYTRGDTQYF.

The chain employs TRBV4-3 and TRBJ2-3, with a possible D match to TRBD1 (5 bases). Germline CDR1 reads LGHNA; CDR2 reads YSLEER. V was cut by 3 bases and J by 0 bases, with 10 bases left in between. The CDR3 sequence is 15 residues long. The CDR3 nucleotides are TGCGCCAGCAGCCACGACAGTTTTAGCACAGATACGCAGTATTTT. Translating gives CASSHDSFSTDTQYF.

The CDR3 region has the DNA TGTGCCAGCAGCACCGGACGGACCAACAATCAGCCCCAGCATTTT. Protein product: CASSTGRTNNQPQHF. V gene TRBV5-6 combines with J gene TRBJ1-5; D gene unclear. The V gene's germline CDR1 is SGHDT and CDR2 YYEEEE. This CDR3 spans 15 amino acids. Trimming pared 4 bases from V and 3 bases from J, leaving 14 bases between.

The chain is built from TRBV5-1 and TRBJ1-6; D uncertain. V was clipped by 3 bases and J by 8 bases, with 21 bases between them. CDR1 SGHRS and CDR2 YFSETQ come from the germline V gene. The CDR3 runs 17 residues. The CDR3 spells CASSSRLAAGRDSPLHF. As DNA, the CDR3 is TGCGCCAGCAGCTCAAGGTTAGCGGCCGGGAGAGATTCACCCCTCCACTTT.

The rearrangement uses TRBV29-1 and TRBJ2-7, with a weak D call TRBD2 (6 bases). In germline, CDR1 is SQVTM, CDR2 ANQGSEA. This CDR3 comprises 14 residues. CDR3 sequence (DNA): TGCCCCCGGCACGGGAAGGGCGGCGGGGAGAGGCAGTACTTC. It is translated as CPRHGKGGGERQYF.

The rearrangement joins TRBV28 to TRBJ1-1; D not resolved. CDR1 MDHEN and CDR2 SYDVKM come from the germline V gene. The CDR3 runs to 13 residues. Trimming stripped 5 bases from V and 0 bases from J, with 7 bases between. The CDR3 coding sequence is TGTGCCAGCAGTAGAGGCGTGAACACTGAAGCTTTCTTT. Translated, it gives CASSRGVNTEAFF.

CDR3 sequence (DNA): TGTGCCAGCAGACGGACAGGGGAGGATGAAAAACTGTTTTTT. Protein: CASRRTGEDEKLFF. The chain couples TRBV4-2 to TRBJ1-4; 9 bases are a match to TRBD1. V gave up 6 bases and J gave up 6 bases; unmatched junction bases: 5. Germline CDR1 LGHNA, CDR2 YNFKEQ. The length of the CDR3 is 14 residues.

The gene calls are TRBV6-2 or TRBV6-3 and TRBJ2-5; D gene uncertain. The CDR3 length is 13 residues. Looked up from germline, CDR1 is MNHEY and CDR2 is SVGEGT. The V end lost 5 bases, the J end lost 7 bases, and 14 bases lay between the germline ends. The CDR3 DNA reads as TGTGCCAGCAGTGGTCGACGGCCCACGACCCAGTACTTC. Translation: CASSGRRPTTQYF.